This T cell receptor (beta chain) was sequenced for a study of shared clonotypes between healthy human individuals (dated by TCRdb to 2018 to 2021). About the investigation overall: The cohort comprised two women and a few men aged 18 to 49 years. For each donor, CD4 naive and CD4 memory were each given three plates, CD8 naive was given two plates, and CD8 memory was given one plate. Blood TCR repertoires of about 5 healthy adults were deeply sequenced to estimate repertoire size and the extent of clonotype sharing between individuals. To increase sequencing depth and limit assay-specific biases, different laboratories used diverse techniques to prepare libraries and sequence TCR repertoires. Between about 0.94 and 10 billion PBMCs per donor were obtained by leukapheresis. The study at large found these results: Estimated clonotype richness was generally larger for naive than for memory subsets. Higher generation probabilities were observed for clonotypes shared by all four sorted-subset donors than for non-shared clonotypes. About 5% of naive CD4, around 3.6% of naive CD8, roughly 2.4% of memory CD4, and around 0.42% of memory CD8 clonotypes were shared across several donors. Rarefaction of sorted-subset datasets indicated incomplete sequencing despite the large sequencing depth. The small number of donors limited the genetic and exposure-history diversity represented. Sampling was restricted to blood, and TCR repertoires in tissue are likely to differ from TCR repertoires in blood. Based on pairwise subsampling, the degree of clonotype sharing among donors was expected to be affected by sequencing depth.

Using the deep immunoSEQ assay, multiplex PCR amplified TCR CDR3 regions from genomic DNA. Genomic DNA extracted from each cell subset was distributed evenly over all wells of several immunoSEQ 96-well plates, and each plate served as one replicate. For sorted subsets, about 220 ng of genomic DNA, equivalent to some 30,000 T cell genomes, went into each replicate PCR. Purified libraries were measured with a Qubit 3.0 fluorometer, size-checked on a Bioanalyzer 2100, and measured again with the KAPA Library Quantification kit. Every immunoSEQ 96-well plate was sequenced on a separate single-read 150-cycle Illumina NextSeq 550 flow cell. The study's own analysis went as follows. Because only junctional sequences without quality scores were contained in the immunoSEQ output, filtering matching that applied to full-length reads could not be performed. To assign V/J genes and CDR3, sequences were annotated using PyIR, a Python wrapper for IgBLAST v1.9, with IMGT germline references. Reads were filtered out if the reads had weak V/J assignments (E-value above 1e-6), no CDR3, stop codons, out-of-frame junctions, or ambiguous translated residues. A V3J clonotype was defined by an identical inferred V gene, J gene, and CDR3 amino acid sequence. To compute the percentage overlap between repertoires, the number of shared unique clonotypes was divided by the size of the smaller repertoire. RTK rarefaction, the Chao1 estimator, and Recon v2.1 estimates of unobserved clonotypes were used to assess repertoire richness. Generation probabilities were computed with OLGA for all TCRbeta clonotypes obtained by the gDNA method from a few donors. TCRdb stores this immuneACCESS table with in-frame sequences only. Part of the clones is absent; in the studies checked, under half of the shortfall reflects unresolved V genes, and no reason is known for the rest. The V and J calls and clone size were taken over from that table, and D and trimming were inferred from the DNA. In all, the sample holds about 2.3 million clones, and 90% to 95% of those were seen once. The ten largest clones take up 0.39% of the sample.

This clone was picked up one time. This clone's antigen is unknown. No much larger clone is present one base from it, and per-base qualities are unavailable. Sequences SGHRS (CDR1) and YFSETQ (CDR2) are obtained from the germline V gene. Trimming takes 3 bases from V and 1 base from J, and the germline ends sit 7 bases apart. The CDR3 covers 13 residues, taking in both the cysteine and the phenylalanine. Only the CDR3 DNA is retained, 39 bases long and in frame from the first base. Donors were healthy HIV-negative adults with no recently reported acute infections or vaccinations. All donors were Caucasian adults living in Nashville, Tennessee, USA. CD4+ T cells were enriched by magnetic negative selection; naive cells were then positively selected on CD45RA, and the negative fraction formed the memory subset. Blood was collected by leukapheresis, and PBMCs were isolated by Ficoll-Histopaque density gradient centrifugation and then cryopreserved in liquid nitrogen vapor phase. Analytical flow cytometry was used to check the purity and quantity of each magnetically sorted T cell population. Genomic DNA was isolated from every sorted fraction and measured by UV absorbance on a Nanodrop 2000c.

The specimen was naive CD4+ T cells from PBMCs. The sample's cell subset or site label, decoded: CD45RA+ positively selected. The receptor chain draws on TRBV5-1 and TRBJ1-1, with the D gene too uncertain to name. This TCR came from a man younger than 35 in good health. Some clones in this sample may be carry-over from other donors' samples. The nucleotide sequence is given as TGCGCCAGCAGCTCGTGGGGGAACACTGAAGCTTTCTTT. This sequence encodes CASSSWGNTEAFF. Reference TRBV5-1 and TRBJ1-1 proteins supply the regions before and after the CDR3; the full variable domain is: KAGVTQTPRYLIKTRGQQVTLSCSPISGHRSVSWYQQTPGQGLQFLFEYFSETQRNKGNFPGRFSGRQFSNSRSEMNVSTLELGDSALYLCASSSWGNTEAFFGQGTRLTVV.